The 3 T cell receptor beta chains presented below share a single source sample, sequenced in a study of post-analysis software for immune sequencing data. Study-level results: Controls had lower frequencies than patients of roughly five TRBV segments, which included TRBV5-6, TRBV5-1 and TRBV20-1.

What these receptors recognize is not known. Libraries were made from TCR beta cDNA, and they carried unique molecular identifiers. TCRdb analysed the PCR reads with MiXCR anew, one entry per CDR3 protein. The sample gives 250,000 to 300,000 distinct CDR3 sequences, 35% to 40% of which show up once; less than 6% is in the top ten. The sequencing sample was made of blood. These receptors were obtained from a girl between 5 and 17 years old with multiple sclerosis.

This clonotype was found a few times. The V and J genes are TRBV27 and TRBJ1-6; possible D gene TRBD1, 6 bases. This CDR3 is 16 amino acids long. Trimming removed 3 bases from V and 7 bases from J, with 16 bases in between. In germline, CDR1 is MNHEY, CDR2 SMNVEV (reference sequence). In DNA form, the CDR3 reads TGTGCCAGCAGTTTGATCCTGGACAGTCCAAATTCACCCCTCCACTTT. Its translation is CASSLILDSPNSPLHF.

Comment on this clonotype: Being one base from a much bigger clone, this may be a read error. V is TRBV4-2 and J is TRBJ2-1; no firm D call. CDR1 is LGHNA, CDR2 YNFKEQ, per germline. The CDR3 has 14 amino acids. The CDR3: CAGSQESPSAEQFF. The CDR3 region has the DNA TGTGCCGGCAGCCAAGAATCACCGTCCGCAGAGCAGTTCTTC.

The CDR3 nucleotides read TGCAGTGCTAGAGCGGTACTAGCGGGAGCCCTCCTGGATGAGCAGTTCTTC. Translating it yields CSARAVLAGALLDEQFF. V gene TRBV20-1 combines with J gene TRBJ2-1; 11 nucleotides agree with TRBD2. This CDR3 comprises 17 residues. CDR1 and CDR2 (germline): DFQATT, SNEGSKA (reference sequence). V shed 1 base, J shed 8 bases, and the junction held 13 bases outside the gene matches.